This entry concerns a single T cell receptor beta chain. Its antigen is currently unknown. Trimming removed 3 bases from V and 1 base from J; junction bases left unmatched: 11. Germline CDR1 reads SGDLS; CDR2 reads YYNGEE. The CDR3 spans 19 residues. The data were obtained in a study of cytomegalovirus exposure and HLA in healthy donors. Study-wide results and caveats: The authors enumerated over 150 TCR beta chains as linked to cytomegalovirus. For most TCR beta V segments, an earlier analysis put the productive rate at about 87% or about 30% of the time. TRBV6-2, TRBV6-3 and other indistinguishable V segments were excluded. DRB1 showed the most TCR associations and HLA-C the fewest in a later analysis, as rates varied by HLA locus.

PCR was performed using 60 Vbeta and 13 Jbeta primers. TCRdb's table, derived via immunoSEQ multiplex PCR, lists solely in-frame clones and lacks some. The table records over 150,000 clones, roughly 79% of them present only once. Sequencing was carried out using PBMCs. The chain has TRBV9 and TRBJ2-5; TRBD2 agrees at 14 bases. The clonotype originates from a woman aged 50 to 60 in good health and CMV-seronegative. CDR3 sequence: CASSAGPGTSGGVQETQYF. The CDR3 DNA sequence: TGTGCCAGCAGCGCGGGACCCGGGACTAGCGGGGGAGTCCAAGAGACCCAGTACTTC. Based on the CDR3 plus reference TRBV9 and TRBJ2-5, the full variable domain is DSGVTQTPKHLITATGQRVTLRCSPRSGDLSVYWYQQSLDQGLQFLIQYYNGEERAKGNILERFSAQQFPDLHSELNLSSLELGDSALYFCASSAGPGTSGGVQETQYFGPGTRLLVL.